This note documents a single TCR beta chain sequence. Its antigen is not identified. V trimming: 5 bases; J trimming: 2 bases; junction bases outside the gene matches: 5. In germline, CDR1 is MRHNA, CDR2 SNTAGT. This CDR3 has 15 residues. Sequencing used immunoSEQ multiplex PCR; TCRdb keeps in-frame clones, though not all of them. Counted here are about 130,000 clones, 85% to 90% occurring once; the ten biggest clones make up less than 7%. Donors came from a validation cohort of over 100 subjects, distinct from the first 666-subject cohort. This sample was taken from a study of cytomegalovirus exposure and HLA in healthy donors. Overall study results and limits: Altogether, 150 to 200 TCR beta chains were recorded as cytomegalovirus-associated.

The TCR originated in a young woman in good health and CMV-seropositive. Sequences were obtained from PBMCs. The chain is built from TRBV6-4 and TRBJ2-3, with TRBD2 matching over 9 bases. The CDR3 DNA is TGTGCCAGCAGTCGATTAGCGGGGGCCACAGATACGCAGTATTTT. Amino acid sequence: CASSRLAGATDTQYF.